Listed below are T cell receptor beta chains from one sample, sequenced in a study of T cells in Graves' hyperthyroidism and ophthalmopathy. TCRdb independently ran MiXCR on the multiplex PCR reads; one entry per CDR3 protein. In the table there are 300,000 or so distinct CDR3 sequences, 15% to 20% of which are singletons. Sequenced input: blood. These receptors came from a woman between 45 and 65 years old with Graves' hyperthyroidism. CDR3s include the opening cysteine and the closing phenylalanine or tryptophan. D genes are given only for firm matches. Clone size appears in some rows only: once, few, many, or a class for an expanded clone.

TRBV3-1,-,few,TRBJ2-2,TGTGCCAGCAGGGGTGGCACCGGGGAGCTGTTTTTT,CASRGGTGELFF
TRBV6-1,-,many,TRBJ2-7,TGTGCCAGCAAGGAGGCAGGCTACGAGCAGTACTTC,CASKEAGYEQYF
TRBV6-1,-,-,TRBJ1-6,TGTGCCAGCAGTGAAGCGAGAATAGGGGGGGGATACTTTTGGCCCCTCCACTTT,CASSEARIGGGYFWPLHF
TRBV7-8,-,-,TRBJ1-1,TGTGCCAGCAGCGCCCTTGGGGGTGGAGGAACTGAAGCTTTCTTT,CASSALGGGGTEAFF
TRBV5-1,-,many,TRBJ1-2,TGCGCCAGCAGCACGGACTTTAACCGAAACTATGGCTACACCTTC,CASSTDFNRNYGYTF
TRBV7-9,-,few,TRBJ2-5,TGTGCCAGCAGCGGAACAAGGGGAAGGGAGATAGGGGACTTC,CASSGTRGREIGDF
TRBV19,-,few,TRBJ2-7,TGTGCCAGTAGTATCGAAGGGGCATCCTACGAGCAGTACTTC,CASSIEGASYEQYF
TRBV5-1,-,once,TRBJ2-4,TGCGCCAGCAGCTTGACCCTAGGGGAGGGGGACATTCAGTACTTC,CASSLTLGEGDIQYF
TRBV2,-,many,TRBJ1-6,TGTGCCAGCAGTGAAAGGGCAGCCGATTATAATTCACCCCTCCACTTT,CASSERAADYNSPLHF
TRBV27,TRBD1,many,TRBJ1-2,TGTGCCAGCAGTTTATCCGCGACAGGGGATAACTATGGCTACACCTTC,CASSLSATGDNYGYTF
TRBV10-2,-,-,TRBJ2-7,TGCGCCAGCAGGGCGGGACCCAACTACGAGCGGTACTTC,CASRAGPNYERYF
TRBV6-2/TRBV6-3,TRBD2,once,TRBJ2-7,TGTGCCAGCAGGCGAGACCTAGCGGGAGGTGAATATGGCGAGCAGTACTTC,CASRRDLAGGEYGEQYF
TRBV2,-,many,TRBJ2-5,TGTGCCAGCAGTGAAGCAGGGGGAAAGACCCAGTACTTC,CASSEAGGKTQYF
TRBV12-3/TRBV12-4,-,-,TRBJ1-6,TGTGCCAGCAGTCCCTACAGAGATTCACCCCTCCACTTT,CASSPYRDSPLHF
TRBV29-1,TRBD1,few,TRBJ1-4,TGCAGCGTTGAGACAGGGCCGGATGAAAAACTGTTTTTT,CSVETGPDEKLFF
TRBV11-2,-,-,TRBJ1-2,TGTGCCAGCAGTTTATCGGTTCGGGAGGATGGCTACACCTTC,CASSLSVREDGYTF
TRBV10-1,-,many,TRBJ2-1,TGCGCCAGCAGCGGGACGATCTACAATGAGCAGTTCTTC,CASSGTIYNEQFF
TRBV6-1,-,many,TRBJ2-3,TGTGCCAGCAGCGAGACCGGTTTTTACACAGATACGCAGTATTTT,CASSETGFYTDTQYF
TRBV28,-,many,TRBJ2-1,TGTGCCAGCAGTTTTGGGGCCTCCAATGAGCAGTTCTTC,CASSFGASNEQFF
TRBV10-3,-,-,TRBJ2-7,TGTGCCATCAGTGACTCGCCGACAGCTTCCTACGAGCAGTACTTC,CAISDSPTASYEQYF
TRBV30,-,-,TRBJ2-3,TGTGCCTGGAGTGTTCGGAGACACCCCACAGATACGCAGTATTTT,CAWSVRRHPTDTQYF
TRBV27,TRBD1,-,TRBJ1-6,TGTGCCAGCAGTTTATCGGGGACAGGGACTTCACCCCTCCACTTT,CASSLSGTGTSPLHF
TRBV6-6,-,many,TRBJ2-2,TGTGCCAGCAGTTACGGGGTAGGGGACGCAAACACCGGGGAGCTGTTTTTT,CASSYGVGDANTGELFF
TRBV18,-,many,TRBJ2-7,TGTGCCAGCTCACCAGGCGGGAACGAGCAGTACTTC,CASSPGGNEQYF
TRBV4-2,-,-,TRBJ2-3,TGTGCCAGCAGCCAAGAGCTTAAGGGGCCGACAGATACGCAGTATTTT,CASSQELKGPTDTQYF
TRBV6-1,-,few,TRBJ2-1,TGTGCCAGCAGCCCCCTGGCTAACGGGACCTCCTACAATGAGCAGTTCTTC,CASSPLANGTSYNEQFF
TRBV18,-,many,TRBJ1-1,TGTGCCAGCTCTCGGGGATTAGGGGAGACAACTGAAGCTTTCTTT,CASSRGLGETTEAFF
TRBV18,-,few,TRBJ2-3,TGTGCCTCGTTACAGGGAGGCACAGATACGCAGTATTTT,CASLQGGTDTQYF
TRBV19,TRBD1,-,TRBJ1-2,TGTGCCAGTAGTACCCGGGACAGACTTTATGGCTACACCTTC,CASSTRDRLYGYTF
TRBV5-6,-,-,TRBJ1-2,TGTGCCAGCAGCTCCGGGACAAATGGCTACACCTTC,CASSSGTNGYTF